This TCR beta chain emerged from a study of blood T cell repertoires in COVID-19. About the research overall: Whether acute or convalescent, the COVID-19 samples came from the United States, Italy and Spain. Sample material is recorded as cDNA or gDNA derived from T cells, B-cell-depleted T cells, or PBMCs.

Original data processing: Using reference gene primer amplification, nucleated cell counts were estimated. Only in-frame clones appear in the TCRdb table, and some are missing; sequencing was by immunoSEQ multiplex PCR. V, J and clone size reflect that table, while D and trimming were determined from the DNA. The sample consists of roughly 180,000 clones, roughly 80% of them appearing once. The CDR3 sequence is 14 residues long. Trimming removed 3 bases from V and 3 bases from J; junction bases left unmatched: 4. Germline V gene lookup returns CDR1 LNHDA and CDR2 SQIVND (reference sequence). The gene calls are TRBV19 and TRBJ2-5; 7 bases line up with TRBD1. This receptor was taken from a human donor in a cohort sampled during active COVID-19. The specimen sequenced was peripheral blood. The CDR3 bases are TGTGCCAGTAGTATCGGACAGGCAAAAGAGACCCAGTACTTC. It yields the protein CASSIGQAKETQYF.